This TCR beta chain emerged from a study of blood T cell repertoires in COVID-19. Overall study context: Acute and convalescent COVID-19 specimens originated in the United States, Italy and Spain. In each case, the material was cDNA or gDNA derived from T cells, B-cell-depleted T cells, or PBMCs.

In the authors' workflow: Estimation of nucleated cell counts relied on the amplification of reference gene primers. Profiled with immunoSEQ multiplex PCR; TCRdb holds only in-frame clones, not every one. Clonal size and the V and J genes are those of that table, whereas D and trimming came from the DNA. The repertoire consists of more than 90,000 clones, with 75% to 90% occurring once and the leading ten covering 0.7% to 1%. The CDR3 sequence is 14 residues long. CDR1 and CDR2 from the germline V gene are SGDLS and YYNGEE. V lost 0 bases, J lost 5 bases, and 2 bases stayed unmatched. Specimen: peripheral blood. The rearrangement uses TRBV9 and TRBJ2-7, with 10 bases matching TRBD1. The origin of this receptor is an older woman with acute or convalescent COVID-19. Written as DNA, the CDR3 is TGTGCCAGCAGCGTAGCGGGACAGGGGAACGAGCAGTACTTC. The encoded protein is CASSVAGQGNEQYF. Filled out from reference TRBV9 and TRBJ2-7, the complete variable domain reads DSGVTQTPKHLITATGQRVTLRCSPRSGDLSVYWYQQSLDQGLQFLIQYYNGEERAKGNILERFSAQQFPDLHSELNLSSLELGDSALYFCASSVAGQGNEQYFGPGTRLTVT.